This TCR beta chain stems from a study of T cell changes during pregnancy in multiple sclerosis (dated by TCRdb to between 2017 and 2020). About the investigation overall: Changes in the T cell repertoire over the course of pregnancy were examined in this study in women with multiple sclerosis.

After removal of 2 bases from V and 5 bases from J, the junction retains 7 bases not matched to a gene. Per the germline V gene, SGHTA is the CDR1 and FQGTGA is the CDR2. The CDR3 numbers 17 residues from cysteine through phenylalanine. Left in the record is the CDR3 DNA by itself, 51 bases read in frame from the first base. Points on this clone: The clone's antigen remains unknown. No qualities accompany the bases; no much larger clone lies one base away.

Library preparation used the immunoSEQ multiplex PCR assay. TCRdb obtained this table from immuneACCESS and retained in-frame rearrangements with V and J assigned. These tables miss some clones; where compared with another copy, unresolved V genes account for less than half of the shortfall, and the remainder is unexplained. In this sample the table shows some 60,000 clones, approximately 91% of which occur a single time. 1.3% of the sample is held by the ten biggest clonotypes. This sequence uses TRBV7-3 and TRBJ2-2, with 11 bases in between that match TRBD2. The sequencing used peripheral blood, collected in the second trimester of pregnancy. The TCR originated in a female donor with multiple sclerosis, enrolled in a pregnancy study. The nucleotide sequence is TGTGCCAGCAGCTTACGACAGGCTAGCGGGGGGACCGGGGAGCTGTTTTTT. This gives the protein CASSLRQASGGTGELFF.